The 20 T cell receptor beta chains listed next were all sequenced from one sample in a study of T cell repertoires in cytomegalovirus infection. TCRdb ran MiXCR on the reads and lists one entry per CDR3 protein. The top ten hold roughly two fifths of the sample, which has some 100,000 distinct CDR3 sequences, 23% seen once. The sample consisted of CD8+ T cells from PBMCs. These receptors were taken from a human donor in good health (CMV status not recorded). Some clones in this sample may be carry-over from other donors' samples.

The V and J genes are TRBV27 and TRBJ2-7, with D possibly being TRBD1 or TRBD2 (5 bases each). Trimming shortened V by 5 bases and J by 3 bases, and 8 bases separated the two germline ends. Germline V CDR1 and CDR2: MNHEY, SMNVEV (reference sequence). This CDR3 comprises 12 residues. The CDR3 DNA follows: TGTGCCAGCAGTGGGGACGGCTACGAGCAGTACTTC. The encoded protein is CASSGDGYEQYF.

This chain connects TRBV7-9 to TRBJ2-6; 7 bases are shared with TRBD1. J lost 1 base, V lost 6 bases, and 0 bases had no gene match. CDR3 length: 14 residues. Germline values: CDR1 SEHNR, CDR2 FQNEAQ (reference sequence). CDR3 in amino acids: CASRTGSGANVLTF. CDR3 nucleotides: TGTGCCAGCAGGACAGGGTCTGGGGCCAACGTCCTGACTTTC.

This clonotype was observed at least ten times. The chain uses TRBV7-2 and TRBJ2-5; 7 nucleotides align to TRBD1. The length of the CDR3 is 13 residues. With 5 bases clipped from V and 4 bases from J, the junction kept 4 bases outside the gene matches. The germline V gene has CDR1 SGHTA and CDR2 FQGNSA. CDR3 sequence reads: CASSPHRGETQYF. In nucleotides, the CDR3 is TGTGCCAGCAGCCCCCACAGGGGAGAGACCCAGTACTTC.

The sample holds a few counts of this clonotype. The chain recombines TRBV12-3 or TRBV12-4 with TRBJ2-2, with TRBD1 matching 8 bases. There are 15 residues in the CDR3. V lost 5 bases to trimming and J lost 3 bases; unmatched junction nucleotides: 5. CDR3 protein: CASSETGADTGELFF. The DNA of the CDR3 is TGTGCCAGCAGTGAGACAGGGGCGGACACCGGGGAGCTGTTTTTT.

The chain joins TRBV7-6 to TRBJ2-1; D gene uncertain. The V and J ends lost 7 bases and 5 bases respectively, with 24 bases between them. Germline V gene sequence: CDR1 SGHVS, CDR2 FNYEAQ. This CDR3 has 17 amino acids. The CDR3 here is CASNSVSTYPADNEQFF. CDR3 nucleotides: TGTGCCAGCAACTCGGTATCGACCTACCCAGCCGACAATGAGCAGTTCTTC.

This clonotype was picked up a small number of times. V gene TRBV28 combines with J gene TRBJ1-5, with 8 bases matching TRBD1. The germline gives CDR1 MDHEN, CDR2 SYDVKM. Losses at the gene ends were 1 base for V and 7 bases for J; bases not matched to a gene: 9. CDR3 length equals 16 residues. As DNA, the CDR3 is TGTGCCAGCAGTTTATTTACAGGGGGGGCTATCCAGCCCCAGCATTTT. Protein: CASSLFTGGAIQPQHF.

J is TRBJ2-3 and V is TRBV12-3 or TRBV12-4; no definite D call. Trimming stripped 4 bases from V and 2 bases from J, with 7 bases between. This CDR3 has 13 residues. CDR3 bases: TGTGCCAGCAGTTCCACCCTCACAGATACGCAGTATTTT. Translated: CASSSTLTDTQYF.

The CDR3 DNA follows: TGTGCCAGCAGCTTCCTAGAGCGACTAGCGGTTAACAATGAGCAGTTCTTC. Protein product: CASSFLERLAVNNEQFF. The chain recombines TRBV7-4 with TRBJ2-1, with 9 bases aligning to TRBD2. Germline CDR1 SGHVT, CDR2 SQSDAQ. After removal of 3 bases from V and 5 bases from J, the junction contained 11 bases not matched to a gene. The CDR3 sequence is 17 residues long. Full variable domain (missing parts from reference TRBV7-4 and TRBJ2-1): GAGVSQSPRYKVAKRGRDVALRCDSISGHVTLYWYRQTLGQGSEVLTYSQSDAQRDKSGRPSGRFSAERPERSVSTLKIQRTEQGDSAVYLCASSFLERLAVNNEQFFGPGTRLTVL.

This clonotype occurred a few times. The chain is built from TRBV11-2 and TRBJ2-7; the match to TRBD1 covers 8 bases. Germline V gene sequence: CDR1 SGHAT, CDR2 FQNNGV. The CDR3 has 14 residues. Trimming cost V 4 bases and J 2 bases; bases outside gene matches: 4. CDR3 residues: CASSYNRGTYEQYF. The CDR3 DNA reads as TGTGCCAGCAGCTACAACAGGGGGACCTACGAGCAGTACTTC.

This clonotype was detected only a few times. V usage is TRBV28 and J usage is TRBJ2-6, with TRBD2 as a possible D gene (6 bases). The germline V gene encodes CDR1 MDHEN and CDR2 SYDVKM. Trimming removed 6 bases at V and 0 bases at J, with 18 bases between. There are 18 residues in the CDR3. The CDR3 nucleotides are TGTGCCAGCAGGACTGCGGGGCCGCCCACCTCTGGGGCCAACGTCCTGACTTTC. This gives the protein CASRTAGPPTSGANVLTF.

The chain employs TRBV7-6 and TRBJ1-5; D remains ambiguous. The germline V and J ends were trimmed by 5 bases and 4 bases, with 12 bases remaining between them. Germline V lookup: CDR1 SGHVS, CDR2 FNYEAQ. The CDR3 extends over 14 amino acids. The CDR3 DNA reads TGTGCCAGCAGCACCGACTTAGCAAATCAGCCCCAGCATTTT. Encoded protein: CASSTDLANQPQHF. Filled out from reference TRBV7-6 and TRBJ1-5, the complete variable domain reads GAGVSQSPRYKVTKRGQDVALRCDPISGHVSLYWYRQALGQGPEFLTYFNYEAQQDKSGLPNDRFSAERPEGSISTLTIQRTEQRDSAMYRCASSTDLANQPQHFGDGTRLSIL.

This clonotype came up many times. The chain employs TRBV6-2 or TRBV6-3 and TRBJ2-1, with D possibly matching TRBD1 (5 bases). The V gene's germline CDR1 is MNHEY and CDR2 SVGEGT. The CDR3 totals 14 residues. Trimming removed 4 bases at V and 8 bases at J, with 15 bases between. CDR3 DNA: TGTGCCAGCAGTTTCAGACAGTTTGACTATGAGCAGTTCTTC. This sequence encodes CASSFRQFDYEQFF.

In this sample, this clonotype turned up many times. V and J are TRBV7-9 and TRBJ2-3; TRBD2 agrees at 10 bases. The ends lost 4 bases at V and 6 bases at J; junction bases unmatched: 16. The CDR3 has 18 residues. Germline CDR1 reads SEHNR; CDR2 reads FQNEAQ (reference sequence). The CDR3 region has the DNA TGTGCCAGCAGCTATCCCGAGTCCCCTAGCGGGAGCATGGATACGCAGTATTTT. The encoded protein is CASSYPESPSGSMDTQYF.

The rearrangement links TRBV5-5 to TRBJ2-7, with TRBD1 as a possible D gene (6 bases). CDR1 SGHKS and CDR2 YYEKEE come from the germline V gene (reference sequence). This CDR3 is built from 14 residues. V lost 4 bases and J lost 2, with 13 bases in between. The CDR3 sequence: CASSPDRRPYEQYF. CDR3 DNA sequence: TGTGCCAGCAGCCCCGACAGGCGACCCTACGAGCAGTACTTC. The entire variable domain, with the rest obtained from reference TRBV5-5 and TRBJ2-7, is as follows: DAGVTQSPTHLIKTRGQQVTLRCSPISGHKSVSWYQQVLGQGPQFIFQYYEKEERGRGNFPDRFSARQFPNYSSELNVNALLLGDSALYLCASSPDRRPYEQYFGPGTRLTVT.

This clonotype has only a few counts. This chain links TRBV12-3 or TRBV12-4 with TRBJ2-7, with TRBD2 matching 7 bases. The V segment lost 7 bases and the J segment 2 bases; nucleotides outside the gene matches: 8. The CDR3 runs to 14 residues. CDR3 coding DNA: TGTGCCAGCACTCATGGCGGGGGTACCTACGAGCAGTACTTC. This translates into CASTHGGGTYEQYF.

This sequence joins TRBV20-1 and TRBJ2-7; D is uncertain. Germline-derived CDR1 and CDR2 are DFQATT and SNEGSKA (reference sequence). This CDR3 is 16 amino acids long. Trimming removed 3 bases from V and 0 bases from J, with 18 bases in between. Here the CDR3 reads CSASGLPGGSSYEQYF. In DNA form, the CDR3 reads TGCAGTGCTAGTGGCCTCCCCGGTGGCAGCTCCTACGAGCAGTACTTC.

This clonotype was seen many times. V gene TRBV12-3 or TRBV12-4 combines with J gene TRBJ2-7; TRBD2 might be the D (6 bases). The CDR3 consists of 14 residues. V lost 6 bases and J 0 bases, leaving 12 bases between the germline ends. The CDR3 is CASSRSGRSYEQYF. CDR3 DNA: TGTGCCAGCAGCCGAAGCGGGCGCTCCTACGAGCAGTACTTC.

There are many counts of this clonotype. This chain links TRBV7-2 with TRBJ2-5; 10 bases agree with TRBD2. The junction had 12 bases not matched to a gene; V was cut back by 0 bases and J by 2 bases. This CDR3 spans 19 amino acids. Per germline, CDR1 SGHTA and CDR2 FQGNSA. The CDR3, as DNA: TGTGCCAGCAGCTTAGCGCGGCCCAGCGGGGGGGCCAAACAAGAGACCCAGTACTTC. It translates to CASSLARPSGGAKQETQYF.

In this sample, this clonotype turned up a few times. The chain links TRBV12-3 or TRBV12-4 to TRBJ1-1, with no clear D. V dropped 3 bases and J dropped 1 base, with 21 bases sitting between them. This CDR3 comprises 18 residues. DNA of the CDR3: TGTGCCAGCAGTTTTCCCCACGAAGTCCTAATAGGGAACACTGAAGCTTTCTTT. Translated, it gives CASSFPHEVLIGNTEAFF.

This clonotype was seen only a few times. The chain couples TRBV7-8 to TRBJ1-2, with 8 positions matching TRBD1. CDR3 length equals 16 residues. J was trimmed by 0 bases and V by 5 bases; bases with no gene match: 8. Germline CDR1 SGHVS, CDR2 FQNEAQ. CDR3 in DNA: TGTGCCAGCAGCCCGGGAGGGACAGGAGCTAACTATGGCTACACCTTC. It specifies CASSPGGTGANYGYTF.